This T cell receptor (beta chain) is drawn from a study of T cell changes during pregnancy in multiple sclerosis. This clone was observed at least ten times. The CDR3 sequence is 13 residues long. V was trimmed by 6 bases and J by 8 bases, leaving 14 bases between them. Germline V gene data show CDR1 as MGHRA and CDR2 as YSYEKL. Sequenced by immunoSEQ multiplex PCR; TCRdb stores in-frame clones only, minus some. Of 20,000 to 25,000 clones detected, just under 85% appear once; the ten largest clones hold roughly 14%. The material sequenced was CD8+ T cells from peripheral blood mononuclear cells, taken in the first trimester of pregnancy. The chain combines TRBV4-1 with TRBJ2-1; possible D gene TRBD2, 5 bases. The source is a female donor in good health, enrolled as a control in a pregnancy study. The CDR3 loop reads CASSLIGSDEQFF. CDR3 sequence (DNA): TGCGCCAGCAGTCTGATTGGGAGCGATGAGCAGTTCTTC.